A selection of T cell receptor beta chains follows, all from one sample in a study of T cell responses to AZD1222 COVID-19 vaccine. Repertoires were generated with immunoSEQ multiplex PCR, while TCRdb's copy carries only in-frame clones and drops some. This sample has some 150,000 clones, with 70% to 90% found just once. The material sequenced was peripheral blood, taken after recovery from COVID-19. The receptors were gathered from an adult who had recovered from COVID-19. Both conserved end residues are part of each CDR3. Each record gives: D gene, V gene, J gene, clone size, CDR3 DNA, CDR3 protein. D genes are given only for firm matches. Expanded clones are given a class, and other clones once, few, many or no size at all.

NA	TRBV6-1	TRBJ1-2	once	TGTGCCAGCAGTGAAGCGCGAGGGAACTATGGCTACACCTTC	CASSEARGNYGYTF
NA	TRBV10-3	TRBJ2-7	NA	TGTGCCATCAGTGAGGGCGGGGCCTCCTACGAGCAGTACTTC	CAISEGGASYEQYF
NA	TRBV4-1	TRBJ1-3	NA	TGCGCCAGCAGCCAAGGGACGGTTGTTGGAAACACCATATATTTT	CASSQGTVVGNTIYF
NA	TRBV27	TRBJ2-5	NA	TGTGCCAGCAGGACGGACAGGGAGGGCCAAGAGACCCAGTACTTC	CASRTDREGQETQYF
TRBD2	TRBV6-2/TRBV6-3	TRBJ2-1	NA	TGTGCCAGCAGTTTCAGCGGGGCCAGGGAAAATGAGCAGTTCTTC	CASSFSGARENEQFF
TRBD1	TRBV19	TRBJ1-6	NA	TGTGCCAGTACCATACATTACAGGGGAGATTCACCCCTCCACTTT	CASTIHYRGDSPLHF
NA	TRBV13	TRBJ2-7	NA	TGTGCCAGCAGCTTAGTAAGGGTGAGCGTACCATACGAGCAGTACTTC	CASSLVRVSVPYEQYF
NA	TRBV5-1	TRBJ2-6	NA	TGCGCCAGCAGCTGGGGATCAATTGGGGCCAACGTCCTGACTTTC	CASSWGSIGANVLTF
NA	TRBV19	TRBJ1-4	NA	TGTGCCAGTAAACTCCCTGGGGGGGCGCAGGGTGAAAAACTGTTTTTT	CASKLPGGAQGEKLFF
NA	TRBV9	TRBJ1-2	NA	TGTGCCTCCGGGAACCCCACAGGGATAAATAACTATGGCTACACCTTC	CASGNPTGINNYGYTF
TRBD2	TRBV28	TRBJ2-5	once	TGTGCCAGCAGTTTGGGGACTAGCGGGAGTACAGGGAGGGAGACCCAGTACTTC	CASSLGTSGSTGRETQYF
NA	TRBV2	TRBJ2-2	NA	TGTGCCAGCAGTCCCATCGACAGCAACACCGGGGAGCTGTTTTTT	CASSPIDSNTGELFF
NA	TRBV6-1	TRBJ1-2	NA	TGTGCCAGCAGTGAAGAAGGGGGTCCTAACTATGGCTACACCTTC	CASSEEGGPNYGYTF
NA	TRBV6-1	TRBJ1-5	NA	TGTGCCAGCAGTGGCAGGGGAGGGGGCAATCAGCCCCAGCATTTT	CASSGRGGGNQPQHF
NA	TRBV29-1	TRBJ2-1	NA	TGCAGCGTAGAGGGGCAGGGCGTGTACAATGAGCAGTTCTTC	CSVEGQGVYNEQFF